A single sample is the source of the 28 T cell receptor beta chains below, sequenced in a study of blood T cell repertoires in COVID-19. Sequencing used immunoSEQ multiplex PCR; TCRdb keeps in-frame clones, though not all of them. The sample includes some 220,000 clones, over 75% of them seen just once. The sequencing sample was made of peripheral blood. These receptors all stem from a woman aged 70 to 79 with COVID-19, enrolled during active disease.

This clone was seen only once. Other DNA sequences from this sample encode an identical CDR3 as well. This chain joins TRBV5-8 and TRBJ2-5, with D possibly TRBD2 on 7 matching bases. Germline-derived CDR1 and CDR2 are SGHTS and YDEGEE. Trimming shortened V by 0 bases and J by 4 bases, and 10 bases separated the two germline ends. There are 14 residues in the CDR3. Here the CDR3 reads CASSLVGGRETQYF. The CDR3 DNA follows: TGTGCCAGCAGCTTGGTGGGGGGGCGAGAGACCCAGTACTTC.

This rearrangement joins TRBV19 to TRBJ2-5; tentative D call: TRBD2 (5 bases). CDR1 LNHDA and CDR2 SQIVND come from the germline V gene (reference sequence). V dropped 5 bases and J dropped 5 bases, with 12 bases sitting between them. CDR3 length: 13 amino acids. The CDR3 sequence: CASSPRGAETQYF. The DNA for the CDR3 is TGTGCCAGTAGTCCCCGGGGAGCGGAGACCCAGTACTTC.

The chain joins TRBV7-3 to TRBJ2-5; 10 bases fit TRBD2. V trimming: 1 base; J trimming: 3 bases; junction bases outside the gene matches: 2. Germline V gives CDR1 SGHTA, CDR2 FQGTGA. CDR3 size: 15 residues. Here the CDR3 DNA reads TGTGCCAGCAGCTTAAATGGACTAGCGGAAGAGACCCAGTACTTC. This translates into CASSLNGLAEETQYF.

A few counts support this clone. The chain uses TRBV19 and TRBJ2-7, with TRBD1 matching over 11 bases. Germline assignment: CDR1 LNHDA and CDR2 SQIVND (reference sequence). V trimming: 1 base; J trimming: 5 bases; junction bases outside the gene matches: 4. CDR3 size: 15 residues. The CDR3 loop reads CASSIAGQGAHEQYF. The DNA of the CDR3 is TGTGCCAGTAGTATAGCCGGACAGGGGGCCCACGAGCAGTACTTC.

J is TRBJ2-7 and V is TRBV2; D gene unclear. The CDR3 loop spans 12 amino acids. Deletions cut 6 bases from V and 0 bases from J, with 6 bases between. The V gene's germline CDR1 is SNHLY and CDR2 FYNNEI. The CDR3 sequence: CASRADSYEQYF. CDR3 sequence (DNA): TGTGCCAGCAGGGCGGACTCCTACGAGCAGTACTTC.

CDR3 nucleotide sequence: TGTGCCAGTAGGAGGCGGGGGGGTGCCCCCCTCGGGTATACGCAGTATTTT. Encoded protein: CASRRRGGAPLGYTQYF. The chain recombines TRBV19 with TRBJ2-3, with TRBD2 matching over 9 bases. The CDR3 loop spans 17 amino acids. V shed 6 bases and J 7 bases; nucleotides not matched to a gene: 17. Germline CDR1 is LNHDA and CDR2 is SQIVND (reference sequence).

About this clone itself: Other nucleotide sequences from this sample produce the same CDR3. The chain joins TRBV6-2 or TRBV6-3 to TRBJ1-2; the D gene is possibly TRBD1 (5 bases). Germline loops: CDR1 MNHEY, CDR2 SVGEGT. Trimming shortened V by 2 bases and J by 6 bases, and 10 bases separated the two germline ends. The CDR3 consists of 13 residues. The CDR3, as DNA: TGTGCCAGCAGTTACAGGGGATCCCATGGCTACACCTTC. This translates into CASSYRGSHGYTF.

The chain uses TRBV11-2 and TRBJ2-3; 9 bases line up with TRBD2. The CDR3 is 14 amino acids. Looked up from germline, CDR1 is SGHAT and CDR2 is FQNNGV. The ends lost 0 bases at V and 14 bases at J; junction bases unmatched: 9. The CDR3 is CASSLDLGLAGMYF. In DNA form, the CDR3 reads TGTGCCAGCAGCTTAGATCTGGGGCTAGCGGGGATGTATTTT.

CDR3 protein: CASSYPPAGGDTYEQYF. The CDR3, as DNA: TGTGCCAGCAGTTACCCCCCGGCGGGAGGGGATACCTACGAGCAGTACTTC. The chain links TRBV6-2 or TRBV6-3 to TRBJ2-7; the match to TRBD2 covers 9 bases. CDR1 is MNHEY and CDR2 is SVGEGT in the germline V gene. The J segment lost 2 bases and the V segment lost 2 bases, leaving 10 bases of the junction unmatched. This CDR3 has 17 amino acids.

The V call is TRBV9, the J call TRBJ1-2, with 12 bases that match TRBD1. V was clipped by 0 bases and J by 7 bases; unmatched bases: 7. The V gene's germline CDR1 is SGDLS and CDR2 YYNGEE. The CDR3 has 16 amino acids. This CDR3 reads CASSVGGQGALSGYTF. CDR3 nucleotide sequence: TGTGCCAGCAGCGTAGGGGGACAGGGGGCACTTTCTGGCTACACCTTC.

This clone appeared a single time. V usage is TRBV6-2 or TRBV6-3 and J usage is TRBJ2-7, with D tentatively TRBD2 (6 bases). The germline gives CDR1 MNHEY, CDR2 SVGEGT. The CDR3 runs 17 residues. The V end lost 2 bases, the J end lost 4 bases, and 21 bases lay between the germline ends. The CDR3 loop is CASSYHGAMGTFYEQYF. Here the CDR3 DNA reads TGTGCCAGCAGTTACCACGGGGCCATGGGGACTTTTTACGAGCAGTACTTC.

The V gene is TRBV5-8, the J gene TRBJ1-6; TRBD1 agrees at 7 bases. The germline gives CDR1 SGHTS, CDR2 YDEGEE. V was pared by 3 bases and J by 6 bases, with 9 bases of the junction left unmatched. This CDR3 region has 16 residues. The CDR3 DNA reads as TGTGCCAGCAGCTCCTTCAGGGGGGCAGGTAATTCACCCCTCCACTTT. It specifies CASSSFRGAGNSPLHF.

The chain has TRBV2 and TRBJ2-2; no definite D call. Germline assignment: CDR1 SNHLY and CDR2 FYNNEI. This CDR3 is built from 15 residues. V lost 5 bases, J lost 0 bases, and 10 bases lay in between. The CDR3 sequence: CASSLTLANTGELFF. CDR3 sequence (DNA): TGTGCCAGCAGTTTGACACTTGCGAACACCGGGGAGCTGTTTTTT.

The chain has TRBV10-3 and TRBJ1-2, with TRBD1 matching over 7 bases. Germline V gene sequence: CDR1 ENHRY, CDR2 SYGVKD. This CDR3 has 17 amino acids. Losses at the gene ends were 5 bases for V and 7 bases for J; bases not matched to a gene: 19. The DNA for the CDR3 is TGTGCCATCAGTCCTACTGCGACAGGGTTAAGTTTTGGTGGCTACACCTTC. This encodes CAISPTATGLSFGGYTF.

The rearrangement joins TRBV6-6 to TRBJ2-3; no reliable D call. Trimming left V 6 bases short and J 3 bases short, with 13 bases between. In germline, CDR1 is MNHNY, CDR2 SVGAGI (reference sequence). The CDR3 length is 14 residues. DNA for the CDR3: TGTGCCAGCAGGTCCCGACTTACTACAGATACGCAGTATTTT. Translating it yields CASRSRLTTDTQYF.

The chain recombines TRBV19 with TRBJ1-1, with 9 bases identical to TRBD1. Looked up from germline, CDR1 is LNHDA and CDR2 is SQIVND (reference sequence). CDR3 length equals 16 residues. V trimming: 5 bases; J trimming: 3 bases; junction bases outside the gene matches: 10. The CDR3 nucleotides read TGTGCCAGTAGTCTATCGCGGGGACAGGGTGACACTGAAGCTTTCTTT. The encoded protein is CASSLSRGQGDTEAFF.

In nucleotides, the CDR3 is TGTGCCAGTAAGAGGTTGGACAATCAGCCCCAGCATTTT. This sequence encodes CASKRLDNQPQHF. The V gene is TRBV19, the J gene TRBJ1-5, with D uncertain. This CDR3 has 13 amino acids. Per germline, CDR1 LNHDA and CDR2 SQIVND (reference sequence). V was pared by 7 bases and J by 3 bases, with 10 bases between.

The chain couples TRBV24-1 to TRBJ1-2; D possibly corresponds to TRBD1 (5 bases). V was shortened by 7 bases and J by 3 bases, with 11 bases between the two germline ends. Germline V gene lookup returns CDR1 KGHDR and CDR2 SFDVKD. This CDR3 comprises 13 residues. CDR3 residues: CATRWRGDYGYTF. As DNA, the CDR3 is TGTGCCACCAGATGGAGGGGAGACTATGGCTACACCTTC.

This clone has just one count. J is TRBJ2-3 and V is TRBV24-1; 7 bases are a match to TRBD2. Germline-derived CDR1 and CDR2 are KGHDR and SFDVKD. The trim removed 4 bases at V and 4 bases at J, leaving 7 bases unmatched. The CDR3 loop spans 15 amino acids. CDR3 protein: CATSEAGRGADTQYF. The CDR3 nucleotides read TGTGCCACCAGTGAAGCGGGACGAGGCGCAGATACGCAGTATTTT.

The rearrangement uses TRBV7-2 and TRBJ2-5; TRBD2 aligns across 13 bases. Germline V gene sequence: CDR1 SGHTA, CDR2 FQGNSA. Trimming removed 5 bases from V and 5 bases from J; junction bases left unmatched: 5. This CDR3 has 15 amino acids. As DNA, the CDR3 is TGTGCCAGCAGCACAGGACTAGCGGGGGTGGAGACCCAGTACTTC. It specifies CASSTGLAGVETQYF.

The chain links TRBV27 to TRBJ1-2, with TRBD1 as a possible D gene (5 bases). CDR1 is MNHEY and CDR2 is SMNVEV in the germline V gene (reference sequence). The CDR3 has 12 amino acids. The V end was cut by 6 bases, the J end by 6 bases, with 11 bases between. The CDR3 here is CASRAGFDGYTF. The CDR3 DNA reads TGTGCCAGCAGAGCAGGGTTCGATGGCTACACCTTC.

The V gene is TRBV12-3 or TRBV12-4, the J gene TRBJ1-2; 8 bases are shared with TRBD1. Losses at the gene ends were 6 bases for V and 8 bases for J; bases not matched to a gene: 8. The CDR3 length is 13 residues. CDR3 bases: TGTGCCAGCAGACTTACCGGACAGGGAGGCTACACCTTC. The encoded protein is CASRLTGQGGYTF.

This chain uses TRBV19 with TRBJ2-3, with TRBD2 matching over 8 bases. The CDR3 spans 15 residues. Germline V gives CDR1 LNHDA, CDR2 SQIVND (reference sequence). Trimming cost V 2 bases and J 3 bases; bases outside gene matches: 4. This chain's CDR3 is CASSISAGETDTQYF. The CDR3 DNA sequence: TGTGCCAGTAGTATATCAGCGGGAGAGACAGATACGCAGTATTTT.

The chain is built from TRBV6-5 and TRBJ1-1; tentative D call: TRBD1 (6 bases). Germline values: CDR1 MNHEY, CDR2 SVGAGI. Deletions cut 6 bases from V and 4 bases from J, with 15 bases between. The CDR3 is 14 amino acids. CDR3 residues: CASRNQGFGTEAFF. The CDR3 DNA reads as TGTGCCAGCAGAAATCAGGGGTTCGGCACTGAAGCTTTCTTT.

The genes are TRBV4-1 and TRBJ1-1, with 9 bases matching TRBD1. Trimming took 5 bases from V and 5 from J; bases not matched to a gene: 9. CDR1 and CDR2 (germline): MGHRA, YSYEKL. This CDR3 has 15 amino acids. CDR3: CASSTGQGRWTEAFF. The CDR3 DNA reads as TGCGCCAGCAGCACAGGACAGGGGAGATGGACTGAAGCTTTCTTT.

The gene calls are TRBV5-5 and TRBJ2-3; 7 nucleotides align to TRBD1. CDR3 size: 13 residues. Germline V CDR1 and CDR2: SGHKS, YYEKEE (reference sequence). Unmatched junction bases numbered 4, after V lost 5 bases and J lost 4 bases. CDR3 sequence: CASRLQGADTQYF. CDR3 nucleotide sequence: TGTGCCAGCAGACTGCAGGGGGCAGATACGCAGTATTTT.

The sample holds one count of this clone. The chain carries TRBV6-2 or TRBV6-3 and TRBJ1-2; D gene unclear. With 2 bases removed from V and 8 bases from J, the gap between germline ends came to 12 bases. Germline V gene data show CDR1 as MNHEY and CDR2 as SVGEGT. There are 13 residues in the CDR3. The CDR3 DNA reads TGTGCCAGCAGTTACGGAGGAAATCGGGGCTACACCTTC. Its translation is CASSYGGNRGYTF.

V is TRBV3-1 (or the pseudogene TRBV3-2) and J is TRBJ1-6, with no clear D. Germline values: CDR1 LGHDT, CDR2 YNNKEL (reference sequence). The CDR3 consists of 17 residues. With 0 bases removed from V and 2 bases from J, the gap between germline ends came to 11 bases. In DNA, the CDR3 is TGTGCCAGCAGCCAAGATAACCCACTTACCTATAATTCACCCCTCCACTTT. It is translated as CASSQDNPLTYNSPLHF.